The 28 T cell receptor beta chains below come from one sample, sequenced in a study of CD8+ T cells in alopecia areata. The treatment was: oral pan-JAK inhibitor, 5-10 mg twice daily. It was cDNA, reverse transcribed from extracted RNA, that served as the sequencing template. Measured with immunoSEQ multiplex PCR; TCRdb has only the in-frame clones, and not every one. The sample records fewer than 350,000 clones, 58% being singletons. The input for sequencing was CD4+ T cells sorted from blood, taken at week 24, from a patient treated with tofacitinib. The receptors here all came from a human donor with alopecia areata.

The J gene is TRBJ2-1, the V gene TRBV14; 7 bases match TRBD1. From germline, CDR1 is SGHDN and CDR2 FVKESK. CDR3 length equals 15 residues. The V and J ends lost 4 bases and 2 bases, in that order; junction bases with no gene match: 5. The CDR3 coding sequence is TGTGCCAGCAGCCGACAGGGATTTCCCTACAATGAGCAGTTCTTC. It is translated as CASSRQGFPYNEQFF. Filled out from reference TRBV14 and TRBJ2-1, the complete variable domain reads EAGVTQFPSHSVIEKGQTVTLRCDPISGHDNLYWYRRVMGKEIKFLLHFVKESKQDESGMPNNRFLAERTGGTYSTLKVQPAELEDSGVYFCASSRQGFPYNEQFFGPGTRLTVL.

This clone occurred a few times. V usage is TRBV7-9 and J usage is TRBJ1-1; 7 bases are a match to TRBD1. Germline V gene data show CDR1 as SEHNR and CDR2 as FQNEAQ (reference sequence). V was pared by 2 bases and J by 1 base, with 10 bases of the junction left unmatched. The CDR3 extends over 17 amino acids. CDR3: CASSLFSWDRGNTEAFF. The CDR3 DNA follows: TGTGCCAGCAGCTTATTTTCCTGGGACAGAGGGAACACTGAAGCTTTCTTT.

The chain is built from TRBV5-1 and TRBJ2-1; possibly TRBD2 for D (5 bases). The CDR3 sequence is 14 residues long. The V end lost 5 bases, the J end lost 6 bases, and 15 bases lay between the germline ends. Germline CDR1 and CDR2: SGHRS and YFSETQ. The CDR3 coding sequence is TGCGCCAGCAGGTCCCCAGCGGTGGGCAATGAGCAGTTCTTC. Protein: CASRSPAVGNEQFF.

This clone showed up just once. This chain connects TRBV2 to TRBJ2-7, with D uncertain. There are 15 residues in the CDR3. V dropped 1 base and J dropped 2 bases, with 12 bases sitting between them. CDR1 is SNHLY and CDR2 is FYNNEI in the germline V gene. Here the CDR3 DNA reads TGTGCCAGCAGTGAAGGTGGGGTAAATCCCTACGAGCAGTACTTC. It codes for CASSEGGVNPYEQYF.

The chain has TRBV4-1 and TRBJ2-2, with D possibly TRBD2 on 6 matching bases. The germline V and J ends were trimmed by 6 bases and 7 bases, with 15 bases remaining between them. From germline, CDR1 is MGHRA and CDR2 YSYEKL. The CDR3 is 14 amino acids. The CDR3 protein is CASSPPGVDGELFF. The CDR3 DNA reads as TGCGCCAGCAGTCCTCCGGGGGTAGACGGGGAGCTGTTTTTT.

The V call is TRBV5-6, the J call TRBJ2-1, with a tentative D call TRBD1 (6 bases). Trimming shortened V by 3 bases and J by 14 bases, and 15 bases separated the two germline ends. Germline V gives CDR1 SGHDT, CDR2 YYEEEE. The CDR3 spans 12 residues. The CDR3 coding sequence is TGTGCCAGCAGCTCCCCGCCGGGACAAAAGTTCTTC. Amino acids: CASSSPPGQKFF.

This chain connects TRBV7-6 to TRBJ2-1; D is possibly TRBD2 (5 bases). The CDR3 spans 14 residues. Between the trimmed V and J ends, which lost 0 bases and 2 bases, there was a span of 5 bases. Germline V gives CDR1 SGHVS, CDR2 FNYEAQ. The CDR3 nucleotides read TGTGCCAGCAGCTTAGCGAGGGCCTACAATGAGCAGTTCTTC. Its protein is CASSLARAYNEQFF.

The chain is built from TRBV30 and TRBJ1-4; D not resolved. CDR3 length equals 13 residues. Germline V gene sequence: CDR1 GTSNPN, CDR2 SVGIG (reference sequence). The V and J ends lost 1 base and 8 bases respectively, with 11 bases between them. This chain's CDR3 is CAWSADFNEKLFF. The CDR3 coding sequence is TGTGCCTGGAGTGCAGACTTCAACGAAAAACTGTTTTTT.

The genes are TRBV29-1 and TRBJ1-1; 9 bases map to TRBD1. The junction had 5 bases not matched to a gene; V was cut back by 6 bases and J by 6 bases. The CDR3 covers 12 residues. The germline V gene encodes CDR1 SQVTM and CDR2 ANQGSEA. In DNA, the CDR3 is TGCAGCGTGGGGACAGGGTCCGCTGAAGCTTTCTTT. Encoded protein: CSVGTGSAEAFF.

V and J are TRBV4-2 and TRBJ2-7, with a tentative D call TRBD2 (5 bases). Germline values: CDR1 LGHNA, CDR2 YNFKEQ. The V gene lost 4 bases and the J gene lost 1 base, with 8 bases spanning the gap. The CDR3 contains 13 residues. The CDR3 sequence: CASSPPGSYEQYF. The CDR3 coding sequence is TGTGCCAGCAGCCCTCCGGGGTCCTACGAGCAGTACTTC.

In its sample, this clone was seen a few times. The chain recombines TRBV7-9 with TRBJ2-3; D not certain. V lost 3 bases, J lost 6 bases, and 4 bases lay in between. Looked up from germline, CDR1 is SEHNR and CDR2 is FQNEAQ (reference sequence). The CDR3 length is 11 residues. The CDR3 region has the DNA TGTGCCAGCAGCTTGAAGGATACGCAGTATTTT. Translated: CASSLKDTQYF.

The chain links TRBV2 to TRBJ2-2; 7 bases are shared with TRBD1. Germline CDR1 reads SNHLY; CDR2 reads FYNNEI. CDR3 length: 15 residues. The ends lost 5 bases at V and 1 base at J; junction bases unmatched: 4. The CDR3 reads CASSRQGGNTGELFF. The CDR3 DNA reads TGTGCCAGCAGTCGACAGGGTGGGAACACCGGGGAGCTGTTTTTT.

The chain combines TRBV7-8 with TRBJ2-5; 9 nucleotides agree with TRBD2. CDR1 is SGHVS and CDR2 is FQNEAQ in the germline V gene. V was clipped by 4 bases and J by 5 bases; unmatched bases: 11. The CDR3 has 16 amino acids. This CDR3 reads CASSSTAGGFVETQYF. The CDR3 region has the DNA TGTGCCAGCAGCTCCACAGCGGGGGGTTTTGTGGAGACCCAGTACTTC.

The table lists this clone with a few counts. The J gene is TRBJ2-3, the V gene TRBV7-9; 7 nucleotides match TRBD2. This CDR3 has 17 residues. V lost 4 bases to trimming and J lost 2 bases; unmatched junction nucleotides: 12. CDR1 is SEHNR and CDR2 is FQNEAQ in the germline V gene (reference sequence). The CDR3 DNA reads TGTGCCAGCAGCTACGGGGACTACCGAACTAACACAGATACGCAGTATTTT. This sequence encodes CASSYGDYRTNTDTQYF.

The chain employs TRBV25-1 and TRBJ2-6; TRBD1 matches at 7 bases. The CDR3 length is 17 residues. The V gene's germline CDR1 is MGHDK and CDR2 SYGVNS. V dropped 3 bases and J dropped 0; count of bases not matched to a gene: 5. CDR3 DNA: TGTGCCAGCAGTGAGGACAGGTTCAGCTCTGGGGCCAACGTCCTGACTTTC. It translates to CASSEDRFSSGANVLTF.

The gene calls are TRBV11-1 and TRBJ1-2; D is uncertain. V was clipped by 6 bases and J by 2 bases, with 10 bases between them. There are 13 residues in the CDR3. Germline lookup yields CDR1 SGHAT and CDR2 FQDESV (reference sequence). This CDR3 reads CASRFAGNYGYTF. The CDR3 DNA reads as TGTGCCAGCAGATTCGCGGGGAACTATGGCTACACCTTC.

This sequence joins TRBV30 and TRBJ1-1, with a tentative D call TRBD1 (5 bases). CDR1 GTSNPN and CDR2 SVGIG come from the germline V gene (reference sequence). This CDR3 contains 16 residues. Trimming took off 3 bases at V and 1 base at J, with 18 bases between the two ends. The CDR3 DNA reads TGTGCCTGGAGCGGCCTGGGGGGGATCAAGAACACTGAAGCTTTCTTT. It specifies CAWSGLGGIKNTEAFF.

V usage is TRBV25-1 and J usage is TRBJ1-2; maybe TRBD1 (5 bases). Between the trimmed V and J ends, which lost 8 bases and 1 base, there was a span of 14 bases. The CDR3 covers 14 residues. From germline, CDR1 is MGHDK and CDR2 SYGVNS. CDR3 in amino acids: CASSRTGGNYGYTF. For the CDR3, the DNA is TGTGCCAGCTCAAGAACCGGGGGTAACTATGGCTACACCTTC.

V is TRBV28 and J is TRBJ2-7; the D gene could be TRBD1 or TRBD2 (6 bases each). The CDR3 contains 17 residues. V lost 7 bases and J lost 0, with 22 bases in between. Germline V gene sequence: CDR1 MDHEN, CDR2 SYDVKM. CDR3 in amino acids: CASNHGFGGPTSYEQYF. Here the CDR3 DNA reads TGTGCCAGCAATCATGGTTTTGGGGGGCCCACCTCCTACGAGCAGTACTTC.

This clone occurred a few times. The chain has TRBV19 and TRBJ1-2; D remains unclear. Trimming pared 10 bases from V and 1 base from J, leaving 4 bases between. Germline V lookup: CDR1 LNHDA, CDR2 SQIVND (reference sequence). This CDR3 has 10 amino acids. CDR3 region: CATFNYGYTF. CDR3 in DNA: TGTGCCACCTTTAACTATGGCTACACCTTC.

CDR3 sequence: CASSEDRGDTEAFF. The CDR3 nucleotides read TGTGCCAGCAGTGAGGACAGGGGCGACACTGAAGCTTTCTTT. The chain combines TRBV2 with TRBJ1-1; 9 positions match TRBD1. This CDR3 has 14 amino acids. V gave up 3 bases and J gave up 3 bases; unmatched junction bases: 2. Germline assignment: CDR1 SNHLY and CDR2 FYNNEI.

The V call is TRBV29-1, the J call TRBJ2-5; either TRBD1 or TRBD2 may supply D (5 bases each). This CDR3 is 16 amino acids long. V was trimmed by 4 bases and J by 4 bases, leaving 22 bases between them. Germline V gene data show CDR1 as SQVTM and CDR2 as ANQGSEA. This CDR3 is CSVARNWGSETETQYF. CDR3 sequence (DNA): TGCAGCGTTGCCCGAAATTGGGGGAGTGAGACAGAGACCCAGTACTTC.

This rearrangement joins TRBV28 to TRBJ2-1; 7 bases align to TRBD2. There are 13 residues in the CDR3. J lost 4 bases, V lost 8 bases, and 5 bases had no gene match. The germline V gene has CDR1 MDHEN and CDR2 SYDVKM. DNA for the CDR3: TGTGCCAGCCGGGGGAGGGAGTACAATGAGCAGTTCTTC. It yields the protein CASRGREYNEQFF.

The V gene is TRBV30, the J gene TRBJ2-3; maybe TRBD2 (6 bases). Germline CDR1 reads GTSNPN; CDR2 reads SVGIG (reference sequence). This CDR3 has 15 amino acids. The ends were cut back, 4 bases at V and 2 bases at J, with 16 bases in the middle. CDR3 residues: CAWTRAGRFTDTQYF. CDR3 coding DNA: TGTGCCTGGACCCGGGCGGGGAGATTCACAGATACGCAGTATTTT.

This clone was seen a few times. The chain employs TRBV6-5 and TRBJ1-2; D unresolved. The germline V and J ends were trimmed by 4 bases and 0 bases, with 12 bases remaining between them. CDR3 length equals 15 residues. Germline values: CDR1 MNHEY, CDR2 SVGAGI. The DNA of the CDR3 is TGTGCCAGCAGTTTAGACGGATCGTCTAACTATGGCTACACCTTC. Its translation is CASSLDGSSNYGYTF.

The chain uses TRBV30 and TRBJ1-4; D is ambiguous. The germline V gene has CDR1 GTSNPN and CDR2 SVGIG (reference sequence). Between the trimmed V and J ends, which lost 2 bases and 5 bases, there was a span of 12 bases. The CDR3 extends over 14 amino acids. CDR3 sequence (DNA): TGTGCCTGGAGTCCGGCAGGAATCAATGAAAAACTGTTTTTT. The encoded protein is CAWSPAGINEKLFF. Full variable domain (missing parts from reference TRBV30 and TRBJ1-4): SQTIHQWPATLVQPVGSPLSLECTVEGTSNPNLYWYRQAAGRGLQLLFYSVGIGQISSEVPQNLSASRPQDRQFILSSKKLLLSDSGFYLCAWSPAGINEKLFFGSGTQLSVL.

The rearrangement uses TRBV6-6 and TRBJ2-7, with D possibly matching TRBD2 (5 bases). The ends were cut back, 0 bases at V and 2 bases at J, with 14 bases in the middle. CDR1 and CDR2 from the germline V gene are MNHNY and SVGAGI (reference sequence). The length of the CDR3 is 16 residues. CDR3 sequence (DNA): TGTGCCAGCAGTTACTCGTATGCGGGTCGGACCTACGAGCAGTACTTC. Translated, it gives CASSYSYAGRTYEQYF.

The rearrangement links TRBV7-8 to TRBJ2-1, with 7 positions matching TRBD2. The ends lost 3 bases at V and 6 bases at J; junction bases unmatched: 2. Germline CDR1 is SGHVS and CDR2 is FQNEAQ. This CDR3 comprises 13 residues. CDR3 residues: CASSFREGNEQFF. Written as DNA, the CDR3 is TGTGCCAGCAGCTTCAGGGAGGGCAATGAGCAGTTCTTC.